The next 28 T cell receptor beta chains were all read from a single sample in a study of identical twins. MiXCR was run by TCRdb on the 5' RACE reads, yielding one entry per CDR3 protein. The sample gives about 700,000 distinct CDR3 sequences, 6% to 6.5% of which show up once; about 1.8% is in the top ten. The sample taken for sequencing was naive T cells sorted from blood. The receptors shown here come from a man between 18 and 35 years old in good health.

The chain is built from TRBV19 and TRBJ2-2; 12 positions agree with TRBD2. This CDR3 is 17 amino acids long. V shed 5 bases and J 7 bases; nucleotides not matched to a gene: 11. Germline values: CDR1 LNHDA, CDR2 SQIVND (reference sequence). As DNA, the CDR3 is TGTGCCAGTAGTTATGCGGCTAGCGGGAGGGCAGACGGGGAGCTGTTTTTT. This gives the protein CASSYAASGRADGELFF.

This clonotype has only a few counts. The rearrangement joins TRBV12-3 or TRBV12-4 to TRBJ1-5, with a weak D call TRBD1 (5 bases). Trimming took off 3 bases at V and 0 bases at J, with 9 bases between the two ends. This CDR3 contains 15 residues. CDR3 region: CASSFRGVSNQPQHF. CDR3 DNA: TGTGCCAGCAGTTTTAGGGGCGTTAGCAATCAGCCCCAGCATTTT.

Many counts were recorded for this clonotype. The rearrangement joins TRBV15 to TRBJ1-2; D is ambiguous. CDR1 LNHNV and CDR2 YYDKDF come from the germline V gene (reference sequence). Trimming removed 6 bases from V and 7 bases from J, with 12 bases in between. There are 12 residues in the CDR3. The CDR3: CATSTKLGGYTF. CDR3 sequence (DNA): TGTGCCACCAGTACCAAATTGGGTGGCTACACCTTC. The full variable domain, its missing parts supplied by reference TRBV15 and TRBJ1-2, is DAMVIQNPRYQVTQFGKPVTLSCSQTLNHNVMYWYQQKSSQAPKLLFHYYDKDFNNEADTPDNFQSRRPNTSFCFLDIRSPGLGDTAMYLCATSTKLGGYTFGSGTRLTVV.

The V and J genes are TRBV5-5 and TRBJ2-2; D not resolved. The CDR3 length is 17 residues. V was shortened by 0 bases and J by 1 base, with 13 bases between the two germline ends. Germline loops: CDR1 SGHKS, CDR2 YYEKEE (reference sequence). This chain's CDR3 is CASSLVSADQNTGELFF. The CDR3 DNA reads TGTGCCAGCAGCTTGGTGTCGGCGGATCAGAACACCGGGGAGCTGTTTTTT.

The gene calls are TRBV3-1 and TRBJ2-1; TRBD1 matches at 7 bases. The CDR3 runs 16 residues. The germline V gene has CDR1 LGHDT and CDR2 YNNKEL (reference sequence). The J segment lost 4 bases and the V segment lost 0 bases, leaving 6 bases of the junction unmatched. CDR3 sequence (DNA): TGTGCCAGCAGCCAAGAAGACAGGGCCGGGTACAATGAGCAGTTCTTC. Translation: CASSQEDRAGYNEQFF.

The chain couples TRBV7-2 to TRBJ2-4; D remains ambiguous. Germline V gene sequence: CDR1 SGHTA, CDR2 FQGNSA. The germline V and J ends were trimmed by 0 bases and 5 bases, with 5 bases remaining between them. CDR3 size: 13 residues. Here the CDR3 DNA reads TGTGCCAGCAGCTTAGCGTCACAAAACATTCAGTACTTC. This sequence encodes CASSLASQNIQYF.

This clonotype was observed at least ten times. This chain joins TRBV4-2 and TRBJ2-1; tentative D call: TRBD1 (6 bases). The CDR3 has 15 amino acids. Germline CDR1 LGHNA, CDR2 YNFKEQ. Deletions cut 3 bases from V and 8 bases from J, with 17 bases between. The CDR3 loop is CASSQVVTGGYEQFF. The CDR3, as DNA: TGTGCCAGCAGCCAGGTTGTGACAGGCGGGTATGAGCAGTTCTTC.

This clonotype has a count of ten or more. This rearrangement joins TRBV25-1 to TRBJ2-1; D possibly corresponds to TRBD2 (6 bases). CDR1 and CDR2 from the germline V gene are MGHDK and SYGVNS. This CDR3 contains 14 residues. The V and J ends lost 3 bases and 13 bases respectively, with 19 bases between them. The CDR3 loop reads CASSDTGWGSGQFF. The CDR3 coding sequence is TGTGCCAGCAGTGATACGGGGTGGGGTAGCGGACAGTTCTTC.

Many counts were recorded for this clonotype. This chain connects TRBV29-1 to TRBJ2-5, with D tentatively TRBD1 or TRBD2 (7 bases each). Germline assignment: CDR1 SQVTM and CDR2 ANQGSEA. There are 12 residues in the CDR3. Trimming cost V 6 bases and J 5 bases, with 13 bases left between them. The CDR3 spells CSVGGTVETQYF. The CDR3 nucleotides read TGCAGCGTGGGGGGGACAGTGGAGACCCAGTACTTC.

This clonotype was seen a few times. This sequence joins TRBV10-3 and TRBJ2-7; D remains ambiguous. The CDR3 spans 13 residues. V was pared by 4 bases and J by 1 base, with 8 bases between. Germline V gene lookup returns CDR1 ENHRY and CDR2 SYGVKD. The CDR3 protein is CAISGTDSYEQYF. DNA for the CDR3: TGTGCCATCAGTGGGACCGATTCCTACGAGCAGTACTTC.

This clonotype turned up a few times. This rearrangement joins TRBV3-1 to TRBJ2-6, with 7 nucleotides matching TRBD1. J lost 2 bases, V lost 3 bases, and 4 bases had no gene match. Per the germline V gene, CDR1 is LGHDT and CDR2 is YNNKEL (reference sequence). This CDR3 has 16 amino acids. This CDR3 is CASSHLRGTGANVLTF. Here the CDR3 DNA reads TGTGCCAGCAGCCACCTCAGGGGGACTGGGGCCAACGTCCTGACTTTC.

The J gene is TRBJ2-2, the V gene TRBV20-1; D unclear. Trimming cost V 2 bases and J 5 bases, with 9 bases left between them. The CDR3 is 13 residues long. The V gene's germline CDR1 is DFQATT and CDR2 SNEGSKA (reference sequence). CDR3: CSARYNVTGELFF. The CDR3 DNA sequence: TGCAGTGCTAGATATAACGTAACCGGGGAGCTGTTTTTT.

Concerning this clonotype itself: This clone may be a read error of a much larger clone one base away. Lacking the conserved final phenylalanine or tryptophan, this CDR3 likely reflects a read error. In nucleotides, the CDR3 is TGTGCCAGCAGTTTCTCTTTAGCGGGCCGGGTCAATGAGCAGTTCTCC. Translating gives CASSFSLAGRVNEQFS. The chain uses TRBV12-3 or TRBV12-4 and TRBJ2-1; 7 bases align to TRBD2. Germline trimming cut 3 bases from V and 6 bases from J; bases unmatched to any gene: 11. The CDR3 covers 16 residues.

This clonotype has a count of ten or more. This chain connects TRBV12-3 or TRBV12-4 to TRBJ2-2; 9 nucleotides match TRBD2. The CDR3 runs 15 residues. Trimming took 7 bases from V and 8 from J; bases not matched to a gene: 11. CDR3 in amino acids: CASTQLAGRAGELFF. CDR3 DNA sequence: TGTGCCAGCACCCAGCTAGCGGGAAGGGCGGGGGAGCTGTTTTTT.

The genes are TRBV12-3 or TRBV12-4 and TRBJ2-1, with TRBD1 matching over 10 bases. V trimming: 5 bases; J trimming: 8 bases; junction bases outside the gene matches: 6. There are 14 residues in the CDR3. The CDR3 here is CASSPGQGLHEQFF. In nucleotides, the CDR3 is TGTGCCAGCAGTCCGGGACAGGGGCTCCATGAGCAGTTCTTC.

The chain recombines TRBV12-3 or TRBV12-4 with TRBJ2-7; D uncertain. The V and J ends lost 5 bases and 2 bases respectively, with 7 bases between them. The CDR3 sequence is 12 residues long. The CDR3 region is CASSLKAYEQYF. CDR3 bases: TGTGCCAGCAGTCTTAAAGCCTACGAGCAGTACTTC.

This clonotype has a count of ten or more. V usage is TRBV4-2 and J usage is TRBJ1-1, with TRBD1 as a possible D gene (6 bases). Germline loops: CDR1 LGHNA, CDR2 YNFKEQ. CDR3 length: 14 residues. V was trimmed by 6 bases and J by 6 bases, leaving 17 bases between them. The CDR3 DNA sequence: TGTGCCAGCAGGCGCGACGGGACAAGCGCTGAAGCTTTCTTT. This encodes CASRRDGTSAEAFF.

The table lists this clonotype with a few counts. This chain joins TRBV5-1 and TRBJ2-4, with a weak D call TRBD1 (5 bases). The CDR3 totals 16 residues. Trimming took 4 bases from V and 8 from J, leaving 22 bases between them. Germline V gene sequence: CDR1 SGHRS, CDR2 YFSETQ. CDR3 nucleotides: TGCGCCAGCAGCCCCCAGGGTGGGCGGCAGGTGGACATTCAGTACTTC. It translates to CASSPQGGRQVDIQYF.

The V gene is TRBV25-1, the J gene TRBJ2-3, with 7 bases fitting TRBD2. The length of the CDR3 is 13 residues. Germline CDR1 and CDR2: MGHDK and SYGVNS. The trim removed 10 bases at V and 0 bases at J, leaving 4 bases unmatched. This CDR3 reads CATGRDSTDTQYF. The CDR3 coding sequence is TGTGCCACGGGGAGGGATAGCACAGATACGCAGTATTTT.

This clonotype was picked up a small number of times. The genes are TRBV6-5 and TRBJ2-2; TRBD2 matches at 10 bases. With V trimmed by 0 bases and J by 2 bases, 24 bases remained unmatched. CDR3 length equals 24 residues. Looked up from germline, CDR1 is MNHEY and CDR2 is SVGAGI. The CDR3 here is CASSYSWAGRAGGINPKNTGELFF. The CDR3, as DNA: TGTGCCAGCAGTTACTCGTGGGCCGGGCGAGCGGGAGGGATAAACCCTAAAAACACCGGGGAGCTGTTTTTT.

This clonotype turned up a few times. The J gene is TRBJ2-2, the V gene TRBV15, with D unresolved. Looked up from germline, CDR1 is LNHNV and CDR2 is YYDKDF (reference sequence). The CDR3 is 13 residues long. Trimming took 1 base from V and 9 from J, leaving 9 bases between them. DNA for the CDR3: TGTGCCACCAGCAGAGTAGGCGGCCGGGAGCTGTTTTTT. Translation: CATSRVGGRELFF.

This clonotype showed up many times. This chain links TRBV9 with TRBJ2-2; no reliable D call. The CDR3 is 14 residues long. V gave up 0 bases and J gave up 6 bases, with 9 bases separating them. Germline lookup yields CDR1 SGDLS and CDR2 YYNGEE. CDR3 bases: TGTGCCAGCAGCGTAGCAGTAGCCCCCGGGGAGCTGTTTTTT. Encoded protein: CASSVAVAPGELFF.

V is TRBV12-3 or TRBV12-4 and J is TRBJ2-2, with D uncertain. The CDR3 is made up of 13 amino acids. With 6 bases removed from V and 5 bases from J, the gap between germline ends came to 10 bases. The CDR3: CASSGTWTGELFF. CDR3 DNA: TGTGCCAGCAGCGGTACCTGGACCGGGGAGCTGTTTTTT.

Notes on this clonotype: A much bigger clone sits one base away, suggesting this may be a read error. V and J are TRBV29-1 and TRBJ2-1; 8 positions agree with TRBD2. Germline loops: CDR1 SQVTM, CDR2 ANQGSEA. The CDR3 is 16 amino acids. The CDR3 loop reads CSVESRAREAYNKQFF. The CDR3 DNA sequence: TGCAGCGTTGAATCAAGGGCGCGGGAGGCCTACAATAAGCAGTTCTTC.

The chain joins TRBV29-1 to TRBJ1-5; D is uncertain. Germline V CDR1 and CDR2: SQVTM, ANQGSEA. This CDR3 contains 14 residues. Between the trimmed V and J ends, which lost 8 bases and 4 bases, there was a span of 18 bases. In nucleotides, the CDR3 is TGCAGCTTAAGATGGGGTCCCTCAAATCAGCCCCAGCATTTT. Amino acid sequence: CSLRWGPSNQPQHF.

This clonotype appeared a few times. CDR3 DNA: TGTGCCAGTACGAAGGACGGTACCTACGAGCAGTACTTC. As protein: CASTKDGTYEQYF. The chain has TRBV19 and TRBJ2-7, with D unclear. The CDR3 totals 13 residues. Germline values: CDR1 LNHDA, CDR2 SQIVND (reference sequence). V was cut by 7 bases and J by 2 bases, with 12 bases left in between.

The DNA of the CDR3 is TGTGCCAGCACCGCTGGCTACGAGCAGTTCTTC. Protein sequence: CASTAGYEQFF. The chain carries TRBV6-6 and TRBJ2-1; D is ambiguous. Germline CDR1 reads MNHNY; CDR2 reads SVGAGI (reference sequence). CDR3 length equals 11 residues. V dropped 7 bases and J dropped 10 bases, with 11 bases sitting between them.

This clonotype was observed a handful of times. V and J are TRBV7-9 and TRBJ2-7; D is unresolved. CDR1 is SEHNR, CDR2 FQNEAQ, per germline (reference sequence). Trimming took off 2 bases at V and 3 bases at J, with 5 bases between the two ends. The CDR3 sequence is 12 residues long. The CDR3 loop reads CASSLNNYEQYV. CDR3 coding DNA: TGTGCCAGCAGCTTAAACAACTACGAGCAGTACGTC.